In its sample, the clone carrying this T cell receptor (beta chain) is hyperexpanded (1% or more). Its target is unknown. Treatment reported: roughly 11-day PBMC culture with coronavirus spike peptide pools or control peptides (ViraFEST assay). The CDR3 is 15 amino acids. CDR1 SGHTA and CDR2 FQGNSA come from the germline V gene. V trimming: 0 bases; J trimming: 10 bases; junction bases outside the gene matches: 6. The data are from a study of vaccination and CD4 T cells after COVID-19. With the Oncomine TCR Beta short-read assay, DNA from cultured CD4+ T cells was sequenced. Researchers extracted genomic DNA from CD4+ T cells that had been cultured. In TCRdb, the PCR reads were re-called with MiXCR into one record per CDR3 protein. The repertoire includes 3,500 to 5,500 distinct CDR3 sequences, roughly two thirds of them detected once, and 27% sits in the top ten.

The specimen was CD4+ T cells from blood, cultured in vitro. The clonotype was recovered from a human donor who had recovered from COVID-19. The V gene is TRBV7-2, the J gene TRBJ1-6, with 7 bases lining up with TRBD1. CDR3 loop: CASSLAGRGRSPLHF. In nucleotides, the CDR3 is TGTGCCAGCAGCTTAGCTGGCAGGGGGAGGTCACCCCTCCACTTT.